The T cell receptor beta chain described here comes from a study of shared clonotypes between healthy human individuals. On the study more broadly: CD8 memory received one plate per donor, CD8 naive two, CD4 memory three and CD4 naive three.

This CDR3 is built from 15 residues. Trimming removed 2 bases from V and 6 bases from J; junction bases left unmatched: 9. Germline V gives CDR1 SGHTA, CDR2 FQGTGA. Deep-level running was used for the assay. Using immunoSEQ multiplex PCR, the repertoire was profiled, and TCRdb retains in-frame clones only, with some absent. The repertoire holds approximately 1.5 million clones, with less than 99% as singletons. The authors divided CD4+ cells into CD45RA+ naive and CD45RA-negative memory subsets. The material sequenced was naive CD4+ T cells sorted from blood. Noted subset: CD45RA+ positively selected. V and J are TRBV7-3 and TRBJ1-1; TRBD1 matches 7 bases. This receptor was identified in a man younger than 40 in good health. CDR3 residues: CASSLEDRPNAEAFF. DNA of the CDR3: TGTGCCAGCAGCTTAGAGGACAGGCCTAATGCTGAAGCTTTCTTT.